The TCR beta chain described here comes from a study of vaccination effects on CD4 cells after COVID-19. Sequencing was performed with immunoSEQ multiplex PCR; in TCRdb, only in-frame clones are kept and a portion is missing. The data show 75,000 or so clones, 60% to 80% seen once. This CDR3 contains 16 residues. Germline CDR1 reads MNHEY; CDR2 reads SVGEGT. V dropped 5 bases and J dropped 5 bases, with 18 bases sitting between them. After expansion with viral peptide pools in the ViraFEST assay, antigen-specific CD4+ T cells were sequenced. Cultured cells yielded isolated CD4+ T cells after less than 11 days. Participants got two doses of BNT162b2 or mRNA-1273 vaccine. Among the vaccine recipients, none had a prior SARS-CoV-2 infection, and nucleocapsid antibodies were negative. Study results and limitations: Convalescent patients in the study were few, and early post-infection timepoints were absent.

This clone was seen just once. Its cognate antigen is unknown. The chain is built from TRBV6-2 or TRBV6-3 and TRBJ1-4; maybe TRBD1 (5 bases). This receptor was obtained from a human donor who received a COVID-19 vaccine. The sample here was CD4+ T cells from PBMCs cultured with HCoV-OC43 spike peptides, taken after COVID-19 vaccination. Subset indicated: HCoV-OC43 spike overlapping peptide pool stimulation. For the CDR3, the DNA is TGTGCCAGCAGTCCCAGTTTGGGCAGGGAGAATGAAAAACTGTTTTTT. Translated, it gives CASSPSLGRENEKLFF.